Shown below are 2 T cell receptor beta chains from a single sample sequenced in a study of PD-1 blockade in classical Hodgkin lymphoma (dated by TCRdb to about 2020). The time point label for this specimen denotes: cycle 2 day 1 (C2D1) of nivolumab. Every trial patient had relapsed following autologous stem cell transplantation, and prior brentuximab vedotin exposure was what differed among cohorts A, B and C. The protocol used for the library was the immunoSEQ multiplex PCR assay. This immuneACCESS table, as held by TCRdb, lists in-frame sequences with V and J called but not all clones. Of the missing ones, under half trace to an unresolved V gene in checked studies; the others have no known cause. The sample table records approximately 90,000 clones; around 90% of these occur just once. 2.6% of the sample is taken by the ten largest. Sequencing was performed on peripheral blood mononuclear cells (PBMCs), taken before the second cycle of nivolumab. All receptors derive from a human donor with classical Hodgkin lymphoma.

The CDR3 DNA reads as TGCGCCAGCAGCTTTTCGACAGGGATGACCGGGGAGCTGTTTTTT. It translates to CASSFSTGMTGELFF. V and J are TRBV5-1 and TRBJ2-2; 7 nucleotides agree with TRBD1. The CDR3 totals 15 residues. The junction had 6 bases not matched to a gene; V was cut back by 2 bases and J by 5 bases. Germline V gene sequence: CDR1 SGHRS, CDR2 YFSETQ. The entire variable domain, with the rest obtained from reference TRBV5-1 and TRBJ2-2, is as follows: KAGVTQTPRYLIKTRGQQVTLSCSPISGHRSVSWYQQTPGQGLQFLFEYFSETQRNKGNFPGRFSGRQFSNSRSEMNVSTLELGDSALYLCASSFSTGMTGELFFGEGSRLTVL.

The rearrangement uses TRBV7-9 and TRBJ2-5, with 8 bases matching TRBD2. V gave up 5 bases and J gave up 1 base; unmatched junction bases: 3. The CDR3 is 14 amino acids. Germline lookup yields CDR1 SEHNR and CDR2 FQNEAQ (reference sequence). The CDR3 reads CASSPSGSQETQYF. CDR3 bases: TGTGCCAGCAGCCCGAGCGGGAGCCAAGAGACCCAGTACTTC.